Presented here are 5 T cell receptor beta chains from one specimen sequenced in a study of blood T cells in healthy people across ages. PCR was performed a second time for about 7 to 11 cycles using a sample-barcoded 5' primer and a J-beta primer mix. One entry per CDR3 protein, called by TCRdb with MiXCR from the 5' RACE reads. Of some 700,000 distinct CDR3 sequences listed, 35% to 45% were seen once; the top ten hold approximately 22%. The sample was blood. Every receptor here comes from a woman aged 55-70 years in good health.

This CDR3 reads CASSLKDSGGGYEQFF. Here the CDR3 DNA reads TGTGCCAGCAGCTTAAAAGATAGCGGGGGTGGATATGAGCAGTTCTTC. The genes are TRBV7-7 and TRBJ2-1; 9 bases agree with TRBD2. Germline CDR1 reads SSHAT; CDR2 reads FNYEAQ (reference sequence). Trimming at V came to 2 bases and at J to 8 bases, leaving 10 bases not matched to a gene. This CDR3 comprises 16 residues.

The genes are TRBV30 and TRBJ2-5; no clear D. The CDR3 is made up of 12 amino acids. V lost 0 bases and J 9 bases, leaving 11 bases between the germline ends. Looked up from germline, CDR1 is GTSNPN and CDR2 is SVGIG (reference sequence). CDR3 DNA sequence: TGTGCCTGGAGTGTAACCCAATCGGCCCAGTACTTC. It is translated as CAWSVTQSAQYF. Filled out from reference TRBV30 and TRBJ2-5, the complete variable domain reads SQTIHQWPATLVQPVGSPLSLECTVEGTSNPNLYWYRQAAGRGLQLLFYSVGIGQISSEVPQNLSASRPQDRQFILSSKKLLLSDSGFYLCAWSVTQSAQYFGPGTRLLVL.

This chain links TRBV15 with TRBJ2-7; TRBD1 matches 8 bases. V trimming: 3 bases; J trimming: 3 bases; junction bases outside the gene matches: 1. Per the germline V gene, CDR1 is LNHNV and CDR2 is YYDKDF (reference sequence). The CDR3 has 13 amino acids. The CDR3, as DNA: TGTGCCACCAGCAGGACAGGGGACTACGAGCAGTACTTC. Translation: CATSRTGDYEQYF.

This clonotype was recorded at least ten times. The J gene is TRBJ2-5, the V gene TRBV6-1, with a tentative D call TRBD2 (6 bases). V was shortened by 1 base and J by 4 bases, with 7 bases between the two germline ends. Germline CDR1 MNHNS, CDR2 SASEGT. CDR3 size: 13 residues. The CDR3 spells CASSEGGLETQYF. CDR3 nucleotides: TGTGCCAGCAGTGAAGGGGGACTAGAGACCCAGTACTTC.

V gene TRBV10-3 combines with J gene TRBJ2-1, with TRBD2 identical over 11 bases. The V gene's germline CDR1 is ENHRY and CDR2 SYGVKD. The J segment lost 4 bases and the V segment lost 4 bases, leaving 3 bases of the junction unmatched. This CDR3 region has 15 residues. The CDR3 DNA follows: TGTGCCATCAGTGGACTAGCGGGGACGTACAATGAGCAGTTCTTC. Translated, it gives CAISGLAGTYNEQFF.